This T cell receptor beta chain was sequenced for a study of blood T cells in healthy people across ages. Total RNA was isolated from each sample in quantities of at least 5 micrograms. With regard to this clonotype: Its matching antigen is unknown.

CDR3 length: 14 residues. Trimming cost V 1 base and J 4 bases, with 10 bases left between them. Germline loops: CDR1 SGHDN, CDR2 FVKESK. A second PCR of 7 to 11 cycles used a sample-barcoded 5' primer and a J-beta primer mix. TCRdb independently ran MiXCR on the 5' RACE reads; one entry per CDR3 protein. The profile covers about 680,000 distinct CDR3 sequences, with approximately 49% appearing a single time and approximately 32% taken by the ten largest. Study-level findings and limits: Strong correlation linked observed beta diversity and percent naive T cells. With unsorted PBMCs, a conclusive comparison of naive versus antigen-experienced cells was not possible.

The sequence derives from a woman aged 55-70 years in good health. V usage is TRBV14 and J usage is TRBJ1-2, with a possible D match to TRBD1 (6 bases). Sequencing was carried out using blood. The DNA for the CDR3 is TGTGCCAGCAGCCAAGGTGGGACAAGCTATGGCTACACCTTC. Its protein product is CASSQGGTSYGYTF.